This passage covers 9 T cell receptor beta chains from one sample sequenced in a study of T cell responses to AZD1222 COVID-19 vaccine. TCRdb keeps only in-frame clones here, not all; method: immunoSEQ multiplex PCR. The table includes some 130,000 clones, 90% to 95% detected once. This sample comprised peripheral blood, obtained 28 days after the second AZD1222 dose. These receptors originate from an adult who received the AZD1222 COVID-19 vaccine.

The rearrangement links TRBV7-9 to TRBJ1-6; D ambiguous. Germline lookup yields CDR1 SEHNR and CDR2 FQNEAQ (reference sequence). This CDR3 spans 16 amino acids. V gave up 5 bases and J gave up 3 bases, with 14 bases separating them. CDR3 coding DNA: TGTGCCAGCAGCCCAATAGGAACGGGCTATAATTCACCCCTCCACTTT. Amino acids: CASSPIGTGYNSPLHF.

The chain uses TRBV9 and TRBJ1-2, with a weak D call TRBD1 (6 bases). V lost 2 bases, J lost 8 bases, and 13 bases lay in between. The CDR3 length is 13 residues. Per the germline V gene, CDR1 is SGDLS and CDR2 is YYNGEE. The CDR3 loop reads CASSVNTGYGYTF. In DNA form, the CDR3 reads TGTGCCAGCAGCGTGAATACAGGGTACGGCTACACCTTC.

This chain connects TRBV6-2 or TRBV6-3 to TRBJ2-3, with 9 bases lining up with TRBD2. The CDR3 length is 17 residues. Germline CDR1 and CDR2: MNHEY and SVGEGT. The junction had 8 bases not matched to a gene; V was cut back by 3 bases and J by 1 base. The CDR3 nucleotides read TGTGCCAGCAGTTATAATCCCCGACTAGCGGGCACAGATACGCAGTATTTT. Protein product: CASSYNPRLAGTDTQYF.

V usage is TRBV30 and J usage is TRBJ2-3; 12 bases are a match to TRBD2. V lost 2 bases and J lost 5; bases outside the gene matches: 23. This CDR3 has 21 residues. Germline V gives CDR1 GTSNPN, CDR2 SVGIG (reference sequence). CDR3 in amino acids: CAWSPLPWTSGAGGFRDTQYF. CDR3 DNA sequence: TGTGCCTGGAGTCCGTTACCATGGACTAGCGGGGCAGGTGGATTTAGAGATACGCAGTATTTT.

The chain employs TRBV12-3 or TRBV12-4 and TRBJ1-5; perhaps TRBD1 as D (5 bases). V lost 6 bases and J 6 bases, leaving 12 bases between the germline ends. This CDR3 is 13 amino acids long. CDR3 bases: TGTGCCAGCAGCCCGGGGCAATCTCAGCCCCAGCATTTT. Translated, it gives CASSPGQSQPQHF.

The CDR3 sequence is CASSEWTGVSEKLFF. The CDR3 bases are TGTGCCAGTAGTGAGTGGACAGGGGTTAGTGAAAAACTGTTTTTT. This chain uses TRBV19 with TRBJ1-4, with 9 bases lining up with TRBD1. The V gene end was trimmed by 5 bases and the J gene end by 7 bases; junction bases not matched to a gene: 8. Germline V gives CDR1 LNHDA, CDR2 SQIVND (reference sequence). The CDR3 runs to 15 residues.

The genes are TRBV2 and TRBJ2-1; D is possibly TRBD1 (5 bases). The CDR3 consists of 13 residues. V was trimmed by 10 bases and J by 7 bases, leaving 17 bases between them. Germline V gives CDR1 SNHLY, CDR2 FYNNEI. CDR3 nucleotides: TGTGCCATCCTACACCACAGGCTGAATGAGCAGTTCTTC. Its translation: CAILHHRLNEQFF.

The chain is built from TRBV19 and TRBJ1-2, with TRBD1 matching over 10 bases. Germline V lookup: CDR1 LNHDA, CDR2 SQIVND (reference sequence). The length of the CDR3 is 14 residues. Unmatched junction bases numbered 7, after V lost 8 bases and J lost 4 bases. CDR3 protein: CASGDRGTFYGYTF. The CDR3 nucleotides read TGTGCCAGTGGGGACAGGGGAACATTCTATGGCTACACCTTC.

The V and J genes are TRBV19 and TRBJ1-1, with D possibly TRBD1 on 6 matching bases. Deletions cut 9 bases from V and 2 bases from J, with 10 bases between. Germline-derived CDR1 and CDR2 are LNHDA and SQIVND (reference sequence). CDR3 size: 12 residues. In nucleotides, the CDR3 is TGTGCCAGCAACAGGGCAAACACTGAAGCTTTCTTT. Encoded protein: CASNRANTEAFF.